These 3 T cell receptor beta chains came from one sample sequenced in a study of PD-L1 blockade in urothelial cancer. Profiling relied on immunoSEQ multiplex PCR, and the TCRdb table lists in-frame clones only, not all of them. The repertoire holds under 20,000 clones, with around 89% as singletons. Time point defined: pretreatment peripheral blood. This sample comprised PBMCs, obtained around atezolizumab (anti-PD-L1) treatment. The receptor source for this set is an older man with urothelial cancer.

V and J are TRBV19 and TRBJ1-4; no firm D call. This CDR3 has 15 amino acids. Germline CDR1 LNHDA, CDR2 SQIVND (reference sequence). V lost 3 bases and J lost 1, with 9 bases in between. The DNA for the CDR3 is TGTGCCAGTAGTATCCTCGAGGAAACTAATGAAAAACTGTTTTTT. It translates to CASSILEETNEKLFF.

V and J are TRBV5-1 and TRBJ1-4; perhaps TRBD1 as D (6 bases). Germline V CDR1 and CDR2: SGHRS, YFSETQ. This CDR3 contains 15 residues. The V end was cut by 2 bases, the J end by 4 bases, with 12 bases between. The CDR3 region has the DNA TGCGCCAGCAGCTTCTGGGACACCCTTAATGAAAAACTGTTTTTT. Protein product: CASSFWDTLNEKLFF.

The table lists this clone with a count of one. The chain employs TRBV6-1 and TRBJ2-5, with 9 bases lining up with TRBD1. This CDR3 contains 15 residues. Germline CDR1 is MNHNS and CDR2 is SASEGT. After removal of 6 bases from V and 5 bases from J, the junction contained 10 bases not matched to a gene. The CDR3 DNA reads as TGTGCCAGCAGCCCCAACAGGGGGCCGCGGGAGACCCAGTACTTC. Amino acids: CASSPNRGPRETQYF.